This TCR beta chain was observed in a study of response to subunit inactivated influenza vaccine. Note on this clonotype: Its antigen is currently unknown.

Study outcomes and limitations: The authors offered the suggestion that each seasonal influenza vaccination recruits few new T cells.

TCRdb reanalysed the RT-PCR reads using MiXCR and keeps one entry per CDR3 protein. The repertoire holds 560,000 or so distinct CDR3 sequences, with under 9% as singletons. V lost 3 bases to trimming and J lost 4 bases, with 16 bases between them. There are 15 residues in the CDR3. The material sequenced was PBMCs from blood, taken less than 25 months after vaccination. The TCR originated in a man aged 50 to 69 who received an inactivated influenza vaccine. This chain connects TRBV12-3 or TRBV12-4 to TRBJ2-7; possibly TRBD2 for D (6 bases). The CDR3, as DNA: TGTGCCAGCAGTTTTATGGGAGGACGGTCTTACGAGCAGTACTTC. Protein: CASSFMGGRSYEQYF.